These 20 T cell receptor beta chains were all obtained from the same sample, sequenced in a study of T cell clonality in common variable immunodeficiency. The repertoire was sequenced with immunoSEQ multiplex PCR; TCRdb's copy has only in-frame clones and lacks some. Recorded here are tens of thousands of clones, with no singletons, and the ten leading clones hold roughly 3.5%. Sequencing was carried out using peripheral blood mononuclear cells. These receptors originate from a person aged 18-70 years in good health.

At least ten counts were recorded for this clone. The CDR3 extends 3 residues past the end of the read, so its final part is completed from the germline J gene. The chain carries TRBV19 and TRBJ1-1; D is uncertain. V dropped 3 bases and J dropped 6 bases, with 11 bases sitting between them. This CDR3 is 13 amino acids long. Looked up from germline, CDR1 is LNHDA and CDR2 is SQIVND (reference sequence). Partial CDR3 DNA: TGTGCCAGTAGTATCTTTGCGGGATCTGAA. Amino acid sequence: CASSIFAGSE. The CDR3 reads in full as CASSIFAGSEAFF. The variable domain in full, completed from reference TRBV19 and TRBJ1-1, reads DGGITQSPKYLFRKEGQNVTLSCEQNLNHDAMYWYRQDPGQGLRLIYYSQIVNDFQKGDIAEGYSVSREKKESFPLTVTSAQKNPTAFYLCASSIFAGSEAFFGQGTRLTVV.

This clone has ten or more counts. An end of the junction differs from the germline gene, which may be a read error. The sequence runs out 3 residues before the end of the CDR3; the remainder is reconstructed from the germline J gene. This chain joins TRBV7-7 and TRBJ2-1; TRBD2 matches at 12 bases. CDR1 is SSHAT, CDR2 FNYEAQ, per germline (reference sequence). The CDR3 totals 15 residues. The DNA read from the CDR3 is TGTGCTAGCAGCCGGACTAGCGGGGATTACAATGAG. This encodes CASSRTSGDYNE. The entire CDR3 reads CASSRTSGDYNEQFF.

In its sample, this clone was seen many times. The read ends 3 residues early relative to the CDR3; the germline J gene fills the gap. The V and J genes are TRBV20-1 and TRBJ2-1; TRBD2 agrees at 8 bases. V was pared by 2 bases and J by 7 bases, with 10 bases of the junction left unmatched. This CDR3 is built from 15 residues. CDR1 is DFQATT, CDR2 SNEGSKA, per germline (reference sequence). The CDR3 loop reads CSARNPGLVVNEQFF. Incomplete CDR3 DNA: TGCAGTGCTAGAAACCCGGGACTAGTGGTTAATGAG.

This clone was seen a few times. The sequenced fragment ends 3 residues before the CDR3 boundary, so the rest is inferred from the germline J gene. This chain joins TRBV7-6 and TRBJ2-1; TRBD2 agrees at 8 bases. With 5 bases clipped from V and 4 bases from J, the junction kept 7 bases outside the gene matches. CDR1 is SGHVS and CDR2 is FNYEAQ in the germline V gene. CDR3 length: 15 residues. The CDR3 here is CASSPLSGTYNEQFF. CDR3 DNA, as far as it was read: TGTGCCAGCAGCCCTCTTAGCGGGACTTACAATGAG.

On this clone itself: This likely traces to a read error, being one base from a far larger clone. The read comes to an end 3 residues before the CDR3 does, leaving the germline J gene to fill in the end. The chain uses TRBV30 and TRBJ1-2; a possible D gene is TRBD1 (5 bases). The CDR3 totals 11 residues. CDR1 is GTSNPN and CDR2 is SVGIG in the germline V gene (reference sequence). The CDR3 region is CAWKQGETYTF. CDR3 DNA, as far as it was read: TGTGCCTGGAAGCAGGGAGAGACC.

This clone was observed many times. The CDR3 loop reads CAWSVGQGDSPLHF. Incomplete CDR3 DNA: TGTGCCTGGAGTGTTGGGCAGGGAGATTCACCC. The chain combines TRBV30 with TRBJ1-6, with D perhaps matching TRBD1 (5 bases). The read terminates 3 residues before the CDR3 end, so the remaining end is supplied by the germline J gene. The germline V gene encodes CDR1 GTSNPN and CDR2 SVGIG (reference sequence). This CDR3 has 14 amino acids. Trimming removed 0 bases at V and 8 bases at J, with 11 bases between. The whole variable domain, remainder taken from reference TRBV30 and TRBJ1-6, is SQTIHQWPATLVQPVGSPLSLECTVEGTSNPNLYWYRQAAGRGLQLLFYSVGIGQISSEVPQNLSASRPQDRQFILSSKKLLLSDSGFYLCAWSVGQGDSPLHFGNGTRLTVT.

This clone showed up many times. The read terminates 3 residues before the CDR3 end, so the remaining end is supplied by the germline J gene. The chain links TRBV2 to TRBJ2-3, with TRBD2 matching 11 bases. V lost 8 bases to trimming and J lost 5 bases; unmatched junction nucleotides: 6. CDR3 length equals 14 residues. Germline-derived CDR1 and CDR2 are SNHLY and FYNNEI. Incomplete CDR3 DNA: TGTGCCAGCCCGACTAGCGGGACTAAAGATACG. It specifies CASPTSGTKDT. The whole CDR3 is CASPTSGTKDTQYF.

For this clone: Sequencing ends 3 residues short of the CDR3 end; the germline J gene provides the rest. The J gene is TRBJ2-5, the V gene TRBV11-3, with 9 positions matching TRBD2. The junction had 4 bases not matched to a gene; V was cut back by 5 bases and J by 3 bases. Germline CDR1 and CDR2: SGHNT and YENEEA. The CDR3 runs to 14 residues. The DNA read from the CDR3 is TGTGCCAGCAGCGTGGGACTAGCAGAAGAGACC. It translates to CASSVGLAEET. The whole CDR3 sequence reads CASSVGLAEETQYF. Full variable domain (missing parts from reference TRBV11-3 and TRBJ2-5): EAGVVQSPRYKIIEKKQPVAFWCNPISGHNTLYWYLQNLGQGPELLIRYENEEAVDDSQLPKDRFSAERLKGVDSTLKIQPAELGDSAVYLCASSVGLAEETQYFGPGTRLLVL.

This clone turned up a few times. The read terminates 3 residues ahead of where the CDR3 ends, so the germline J gene completes it. This rearrangement joins TRBV10-2 to TRBJ1-6, with TRBD1 matching 11 bases. The germline V gene encodes CDR1 WSHSY and CDR2 SAAADI. V shed 8 bases and J 9 bases; nucleotides not matched to a gene: 6. CDR3 length: 14 residues. Here the CDR3 reads CASSSGTGGSPLHF. Incomplete CDR3 DNA: TGCGCCAGCTCTAGCGGGACAGGGGGTTCACCC.

This clone was counted only a few times. The sequence runs out 3 residues before the end of the CDR3; the remainder is reconstructed from the germline J gene. The rearrangement joins TRBV7-9 to TRBJ2-3; possible D gene TRBD1, 5 bases. This CDR3 has 10 amino acids. Germline V gene sequence: CDR1 SEHNR, CDR2 FQNEAQ (reference sequence). CDR3 DNA (partial): TGTGCCAGCAGCCCAGGGACG. It codes for CASSPGT. The full CDR3 is CASSPGTQYF.

This clone came up many times. The read is 3 residues too short to cover the CDR3 end, so that end is filled in from the germline J gene. The genes are TRBV7-9 and TRBJ1-5; D may be TRBD1 (6 bases). Deletions cut 5 bases from V and 4 bases from J, with 15 bases between. The CDR3 length is 15 residues. Germline assignment: CDR1 SEHNR and CDR2 FQNEAQ (reference sequence). This CDR3 reads CASSHTTGANQPQHF. Partial CDR3 DNA: TGTGCCAGCAGCCATACGACAGGAGCTAATCAGCCC.

This clone was recorded many times. The read ends 3 residues early relative to the CDR3; the germline J gene fills the gap. This chain links TRBV30 with TRBJ1-5, with TRBD1 matching 9 bases. V lost 5 bases, J lost 5 bases, and 4 bases stayed unmatched. This CDR3 is built from 13 residues. Germline V gene sequence: CDR1 GTSNPN, CDR2 SVGIG (reference sequence). CDR3: CAWAQGADQPQHF. CDR3 DNA (partial): TGTGCCTGGGCACAGGGGGCGGATCAGCCC.

This clone has a count of ten or more. The CDR3 end is not reached by the read, which stops 3 residues before it; the germline J gene fills it in. Other nucleotide sequences in the sample specify the same CDR3. The chain has TRBV30 and TRBJ2-7, with TRBD2 matching 8 bases. Germline CDR1 reads GTSNPN; CDR2 reads SVGIG (reference sequence). Germline trimming cut 5 bases from V and 2 bases from J; bases unmatched to any gene: 11. CDR3 length: 15 amino acids. CDR3 residues: CAWRNGGEVPYEQYF. The CDR3 DNA, read in part, is TGTGCCTGGCGGAACGGGGGGGAGGTACCCTACGAG.

The sample holds many counts of this clone. At one end, the junction sequence differs from germline, possibly due to a read error. The CDR3 end is not reached by the read, which stops 3 residues before it; the germline J gene fills it in. This chain uses TRBV7-7 with TRBJ2-5, with 8 bases lining up with TRBD1. The CDR3 is 15 residues long. CDR1 is SSHAT and CDR2 is FNYEAQ in the germline V gene (reference sequence). CDR3 DNA (partial): TGTGCTAGCAGCCAAGACAGGGGCCCCCAAGAGACC. Translating gives CASSQDRGPQET. The CDR3 as a whole reads CASSQDRGPQETQYF.

This clone showed up many times. The DNA read from the CDR3 is TGCAGTGCTCTGAGTGCGGTAGCGGGAGGGCGGGGAGAGACC. Its protein is CSALSAVAGGRGET. The full CDR3 protein is CSALSAVAGGRGETQYF. This chain uses TRBV20-1 with TRBJ2-5, with TRBD2 matching 11 bases. The read terminates 3 residues before the CDR3 end, so the remaining end is supplied by the germline J gene. V dropped 5 bases and J dropped 4; count of bases not matched to a gene: 15. Germline values: CDR1 DFQATT, CDR2 SNEGSKA (reference sequence). There are 17 residues in the CDR3.

This clone was seen at least ten times. Coverage ceases 3 residues before the CDR3 finishes, and the germline J gene fills in the end. V and J are TRBV7-3 and TRBJ2-2; D is uncertain. The CDR3 has 14 residues. Trimming took off 1 base at V and 5 bases at J, with 8 bases between the two ends. Germline CDR1 reads SGHTA; CDR2 reads FQGTGA. CDR3 protein: CASSLNRLTGELFF. The CDR3 bases that were read are TGTGCCAGCAGCTTAAATCGGTTAACCGGGGAG.

The table lists this clone with many counts. The CDR3 end is not reached by the read, which stops 3 residues before it; the germline J gene fills it in. The chain combines TRBV11-2 with TRBJ2-7, with TRBD2 matching 8 bases. The CDR3 spans 15 residues. J gave up 2 bases and V 0 bases, and 3 bases lay outside the gene matches. CDR1 is SGHAT, CDR2 FQNNGV, per germline. CDR3 sequence reads: CASSLELAEAYEQYF. The CDR3 bases that were read are TGTGCCAGCAGCTTAGAACTAGCGGAGGCCTACGAG.

In its sample, this clone was seen many times. Read coverage stops 3 residues before the CDR3 terminus; the germline J gene supplies the remainder. The J gene is TRBJ2-7, the V gene TRBV5-1; 11 bases match TRBD2. The V gene end was trimmed by 3 bases and the J gene end by 6 bases; junction bases not matched to a gene: 5. Germline V gives CDR1 SGHRS, CDR2 YFSETQ. The CDR3 runs 14 residues. CDR3: CASSSGLAGGEQYF. Partial CDR3 DNA: TGCGCCAGCAGCTCCGGACTAGCGGGCGGCGAG.

The sample holds many counts of this clone. Sequencing ends 3 residues short of the CDR3 end; the germline J gene provides the rest. This rearrangement joins TRBV6-4 to TRBJ2-1; D gene unclear. This CDR3 is 15 amino acids long. From germline, CDR1 is MRHNA and CDR2 SNTAGT. V dropped 3 bases and J dropped 8 bases, with 17 bases sitting between them. The DNA read from the CDR3 is TGTGCCAGCAGTGAGAAGCAATGTCTAGACCATGAG. Protein sequence: CASSEKQCLDHE. The CDR3 as a whole reads CASSEKQCLDHEQFF.

In its sample, this clone was seen many times. The read ends 3 residues before the CDR3 terminus; that terminus is restored from the germline J gene. The chain joins TRBV5-1 to TRBJ2-1; possibly TRBD1 for D (5 bases). V dropped 0 bases and J dropped 6 bases, with 13 bases sitting between them. CDR3 length: 15 amino acids. Germline V CDR1 and CDR2: SGHRS, YFSETQ. The part of the CDR3 DNA that was read is TGCGCCAGCAGCTTGGCCGGACAAGTGCTCAATGAG. Encoded protein: CASSLAGQVLNE. The CDR3 reads in full as CASSLAGQVLNEQFF. Together with reference TRBV5-1 and TRBJ2-1, the CDR3 gives the full variable domain: KAGVTQTPRYLIKTRGQQVTLSCSPISGHRSVSWYQQTPGQGLQFLFEYFSETQRNKGNFPGRFSGRQFSNSRSEMNVSTLELGDSALYLCASSLAGQVLNEQFFGPGTRLTVL.